This is a list of T cell receptor beta chains from one sample in a study of blood T cell repertoires in COVID-19. Assay used: immunoSEQ multiplex PCR; TCRdb lists only in-frame clones, some missing. The table lists approximately 300,000 clones, around 89% of them singletons, with roughly 3.7% in the top ten. The sample comprised peripheral blood. These receptors came from a woman aged 40 to 55 with acute or convalescent COVID-19. Each CDR3 is given with its conserved first and last residue. Each record gives: clone size, J gene, V gene, D gene, CDR3 protein, CDR3 DNA. A D gene is named only where the DNA matches it firmly. Clone size appears in some rows only: once, few, many, or a class for an expanded clone.

clone size: once
J gene: TRBJ1-1
V gene: TRBV21-1
D gene: .
CDR3 protein: CASSVSGTGGSAFF
CDR3 DNA: TGTGCCAGCAGCGTATCCGGGACAGGAGGGTCGGCTTTCTTT

clone size: .
J gene: TRBJ1-1
V gene: TRBV18
D gene: .
CDR3 protein: CASSRQVNTEAFF
CDR3 DNA: TGTGCCAGCTCACGCCAGGTGAACACTGAAGCTTTCTTT

clone size: .
J gene: TRBJ2-1
V gene: TRBV7-9
D gene: .
CDR3 protein: CASSLVPGQSTYNEQFF
CDR3 DNA: TGTGCCAGCAGCTTAGTCCCAGGCCAGAGTACCTACAATGAGCAGTTCTTC

clone size: .
J gene: TRBJ1-2
V gene: TRBV27
D gene: .
CDR3 protein: CASSPFTGQHSYGYTF
CDR3 DNA: TGTGCCAGCAGTCCCTTTACCGGACAGCATTCCTATGGCTACACCTTC

clone size: .
J gene: TRBJ1-2
V gene: TRBV4-1
D gene: .
CDR3 protein: CASSQDRVNYGYTF
CDR3 DNA: TGCGCCAGCAGCCAAGATCGGGTTAACTATGGCTACACCTTC

clone size: .
J gene: TRBJ2-5
V gene: TRBV29-1
D gene: .
CDR3 protein: CSVAWTPYSWGQLETQYF
CDR3 DNA: TGCAGCGTTGCCTGGACTCCTTACTCCTGGGGTCAATTGGAGACCCAGTACTTC

clone size: .
J gene: TRBJ1-1
V gene: TRBV3-1/TRBV3-2
D gene: .
CDR3 protein: CASSQEKGSRTTGEAFF
CDR3 DNA: TGTGCCAGCAGCCAAGAAAAAGGTTCTAGGACAACAGGTGAAGCTTTCTTT

clone size: .
J gene: TRBJ1-2
V gene: TRBV30
D gene: .
CDR3 protein: CAWSQGRLNYGYTF
CDR3 DNA: TGTGCCTGGAGTCAGGGGCGCCTTAACTATGGCTACACCTTC

clone size: .
J gene: TRBJ1-6
V gene: TRBV5-1
D gene: .
CDR3 protein: CASSSRVNSPLHF
CDR3 DNA: TGCGCCAGCAGCTCGAGGGTTAATTCACCCCTCCACTTT

clone size: .
J gene: TRBJ2-5
V gene: TRBV7-3
D gene: .
CDR3 protein: CASSLGLTSGETQYF
CDR3 DNA: TGTGCCAGCAGCTTGGGGCTAACCTCGGGAGAGACCCAGTACTTC

clone size: once
J gene: TRBJ1-1
V gene: TRBV7-8
D gene: .
CDR3 protein: CASSHTQGAEAFF
CDR3 DNA: TGTGCCAGCAGTCATACGCAGGGTGCCGAAGCTTTCTTT

clone size: .
J gene: TRBJ1-1
V gene: TRBV12-3/TRBV12-4
D gene: .
CDR3 protein: CASSSYEGTEAFF
CDR3 DNA: TGTGCCAGCAGTTCCTATGAGGGAACTGAAGCTTTCTTT

clone size: once
J gene: TRBJ2-2
V gene: TRBV6-6
D gene: TRBD2
CDR3 protein: CASSFGGAGTGELFF
CDR3 DNA: TGTGCCAGCAGTTTCGGGGGGGCCGGCACCGGGGAGCTGTTTTTT

clone size: once
J gene: TRBJ1-4
V gene: TRBV5-6
D gene: .
CDR3 protein: CASEQGPNEKLFF
CDR3 DNA: TGTGCCAGCGAACAGGGCCCGAATGAAAAACTGTTTTTT

clone size: .
J gene: TRBJ1-2
V gene: TRBV12-5
D gene: .
CDR3 protein: CASGLGSARGYTF
CDR3 DNA: TGTGCTAGTGGTTTGGGTTCGGCTAGGGGCTACACCTTC

clone size: .
J gene: TRBJ1-2
V gene: TRBV6-6
D gene: .
CDR3 protein: CASSYSSGQNYGYTF
CDR3 DNA: TGTGCCAGCAGTTACTCGTCAGGCCAAAACTATGGCTACACCTTC

clone size: .
J gene: TRBJ1-3
V gene: TRBV12-3/TRBV12-4
D gene: .
CDR3 protein: CASNPQSGNTIYF
CDR3 DNA: TGTGCCAGCAATCCCCAAAGCGGAAACACCATATATTTT

clone size: .
J gene: TRBJ2-2
V gene: TRBV29-1
D gene: .
CDR3 protein: CSVGGGTGELFF
CDR3 DNA: TGCAGCGTTGGTGGCGGGACCGGGGAGCTGTTTTTT

clone size: .
J gene: TRBJ1-4
V gene: TRBV27
D gene: TRBD1
CDR3 protein: CASSSGQTNEKLFF
CDR3 DNA: TGTGCCAGCAGTTCGGGACAGACGAATGAAAAACTGTTTTTT

clone size: .
J gene: TRBJ1-6
V gene: TRBV7-9
D gene: .
CDR3 protein: CASSSGLGKNSPLHF
CDR3 DNA: TGTGCCAGCAGCTCCGGGCTCGGGAAGAATTCACCCCTCCACTTT

clone size: .
J gene: TRBJ2-3
V gene: TRBV14
D gene: TRBD1
CDR3 protein: CASSQGVSGQGARTDTQYF
CDR3 DNA: TGTGCCAGCAGCCAAGGTGTGTCTGGGCAGGGGGCCCGCACAGATACGCAGTATTTT

clone size: .
J gene: TRBJ2-1
V gene: TRBV19
D gene: TRBD2
CDR3 protein: CASSIVGGGPYNEQFF
CDR3 DNA: TGTGCCAGTAGTATAGTGGGCGGGGGGCCCTACAATGAGCAGTTCTTC

clone size: once
J gene: TRBJ1-4
V gene: TRBV19
D gene: .
CDR3 protein: CASKGYGGRNTTNEKLFF
CDR3 DNA: TGTGCCAGTAAGGGTTACGGGGGTCGGAATACAACTAATGAAAAACTGTTTTTT

clone size: few
J gene: TRBJ2-1
V gene: TRBV10-2
D gene: TRBD1
CDR3 protein: CASRNRGSYNEQFF
CDR3 DNA: TGCGCCAGCAGAAACAGGGGGTCGTACAATGAGCAGTTCTTC

clone size: .
J gene: TRBJ1-1
V gene: TRBV10-3
D gene: .
CDR3 protein: CAISADRRNTEAFF
CDR3 DNA: TGTGCCATCAGTGCGGACAGAAGGAACACTGAAGCTTTCTTT

clone size: .
J gene: TRBJ2-1
V gene: TRBV18
D gene: .
CDR3 protein: CASSPRPPTTTYNEQFF
CDR3 DNA: TGTGCCAGCTCACCAAGACCCCCCACTACCACTTACAATGAGCAGTTCTTC

clone size: .
J gene: TRBJ2-3
V gene: TRBV9
D gene: TRBD2
CDR3 protein: CASSVATGGGQQYF
CDR3 DNA: TGTGCCAGCAGCGTAGCTACCGGGGGGGGCCAGCAGTATTTT

clone size: few
J gene: TRBJ1-5
V gene: TRBV15
D gene: .
CDR3 protein: CATTDFSSNQPQHF
CDR3 DNA: TGTGCCACGACAGATTTTTCTAGCAATCAGCCCCAGCATTTT

clone size: .
J gene: TRBJ1-2
V gene: TRBV3-1/TRBV3-2
D gene: TRBD1
CDR3 protein: CASSALEGQGRSNYGYTF
CDR3 DNA: TGTGCCAGCAGCGCCCTTGAGGGACAGGGGAGGTCTAACTATGGCTACACCTTC